The rows below give T cell receptor beta chains drawn from one sample of a study of breast tumors, draining lymph nodes, adjacent tissues. TCRdb passed the multiplex PCR reads through MiXCR, listing each CDR3 protein once. The sample consists of fewer than 200,000 distinct CDR3 sequences, around a third of them appearing once. Sequencing was carried out using axillary lymph node tissue. The receptors originated from a female donor with breast cancer. Some clones in this sample may be carry-over from other donors' samples. The CDR3 runs from the conserved cysteine through the conserved F or W. Size is omitted from some rows. Given values are once, few, many or a class for expanded clones.

V: TRBV29-1; size: many; CDR3: CSVDPGAGSTDTQYF
V: TRBV5-1; size: .; CDR3: CASSKGDRGEKLFF
V: TRBV7-2; size: many; CDR3: CASSPYRTDTQYF
V: TRBV6-1; size: many; CDR3: CASRAPGGDEQYF
V: TRBV7-6; size: many; CDR3: CASSPAGNYNEQFF
V: TRBV18; size: many; CDR3: CASSPRTGSSYNEQFF
V: TRBV15; size: many; CDR3: CATSTAGAGELFF
V: TRBV2; size: .; CDR3: CASSEGGFHGYTFGTGREKLFF
V: TRBV7-9; size: many; CDR3: CASRKNTGELFF
V: TRBV2; size: .; CDR3: CASRAETDTRCF
V: TRBV6-2/TRBV6-3; size: few; CDR3: CASSPPGGYNSPLHF
V: TRBV6-5; size: .; CDR3: CASTAAGGGYTF
V: TRBV15; size: many; CDR3: CATSRDGTALGYTF
V: TRBV19; size: once; CDR3: CASSSDRASNQPQHF
V: TRBV5-1; size: many; CDR3: CASSAGTGEGDTQYF
V: TRBV7-9; size: .; CDR3: CASNRQGGAEKLFF
V: TRBV10-3; size: once; CDR3: CAISERGGRDTQYF
V: TRBV27; size: .; CDR3: CASSPSPESSYEQYF